Reported below is one T cell receptor (beta chain). The antigen remains unidentified. The data belong to a study of T-cell memory formation after mild COVID-19. Whole-study findings and limits: The appearance of some responding clones in pre-infection memory suggested that cross-reactive memory joined. Of the contracting clones, CD4+ ones lay mainly in CM and EM, and CD8+ ones in EMRA. Day 15 to 85 contracting clones showed balanced CD4/CD8; later expanders leaned CD4+.

Amplification by 5'RACE using constant-segment primers produced TCR alpha and TCR beta cDNA libraries that carried sample barcodes and UMIs. Each CDR3 protein is one row after TCRdb ran MiXCR on the 5' RACE reads. The table lists a few hundred thousand distinct CDR3 sequences, over 20% of them singletons. Sequencing was done on a sample of PBMCs or a T cell subset sorted from them (not recorded which). The sequence was collected from an adult woman who had mild COVID-19 (a few samples of this study predate the infection). Cell type and time point are not known.

The CDR3 spells CASSFGAGRQYF. DNA for the CDR3: TGTGCCAGCAGCTTTGGGGCGGGGAGGCAGTATTTT. The chain links TRBV5-6 to TRBJ2-3; maybe TRBD2 (6 bases). Trimming removed 2 bases at V and 11 bases at J, with 12 bases between. The CDR3 has 12 residues. Germline V gene sequence: CDR1 SGHDT, CDR2 YYEEEE.